What follows are 21 T cell receptor beta chains derived from one specimen sequenced in a study of OX40 agonist ivuxolimab in advanced cancers. The table came from immunoSEQ multiplex PCR; TCRdb's copy has only in-frame clones and leaves some out. The sample lists about 50,000 clones, about nine tenths seen once, with less than 8% in the top ten. The material sequenced was CD4+ or CD8+ T cells sorted from blood, taken in a trial of the OX40 agonist ivuxolimab. Receptors originate from an adult with an advanced solid tumor such as melanoma, head and neck, liver or kidney cancer.

The V gene is TRBV25-1, the J gene TRBJ2-1, with 10 bases identical to TRBD2. CDR3 length: 16 amino acids. Trimming cost V 4 bases and J 3 bases; bases outside gene matches: 6. Germline V gene data show CDR1 as MGHDK and CDR2 as SYGVNS. As DNA, the CDR3 is TGTGCCAGCAGTGGAGAAGCGGGAGGGTACTACAATGAGCAGTTCTTC. It yields the protein CASSGEAGGYYNEQFF.

The V gene is TRBV5-6, the J gene TRBJ1-2, with 8 bases matching TRBD1. The CDR3 runs to 14 residues. The germline CDR1 and CDR2 sequences are SGHDT and YYEEEE. V shed 3 bases, J shed 5 bases, and the junction held 6 bases outside the gene matches. The DNA for the CDR3 is TGTGCCAGCAGCTACGGACAGGGAGTGTATGGCTACACCTTC. This sequence encodes CASSYGQGVYGYTF. The variable domain in full, with the rest retrieved from reference TRBV5-6 and TRBJ1-2, is DAGVTQSPTHLIKTRGQQVTLRCSPKSGHDTVSWYQQALGQGPQFIFQYYEEEERQRGNFPDRFSGHQFPNYSSELNVNALLLGDSALYLCASSYGQGVYGYTFGSGTRLTVV.

As for this clone: The sample holds other DNA sequences that translate to the same CDR3. V gene TRBV4-3 combines with J gene TRBJ2-2; 8 bases match TRBD1. V gave up 1 base and J gave up 5 bases; unmatched junction bases: 0. This CDR3 is 14 amino acids long. Germline CDR1 is LGHNA and CDR2 is YSLEER. The CDR3 bases are TGCGCCAGCAGCCAAGGGACAGGGACCGGGGAGCTGTTTTTT. Translation: CASSQGTGTGELFF.

This chain links TRBV4-1 with TRBJ1-1, with a possible D match to TRBD1 (5 bases). The CDR3 is made up of 16 amino acids. Germline values: CDR1 MGHRA, CDR2 YSYEKL. V was pared by 4 bases and J by 5 bases, with 20 bases between. The CDR3 loop reads CASSLAAGLGETEAFF. The DNA for the CDR3 is TGCGCCAGCAGCCTAGCAGCGGGGCTAGGGGAAACTGAAGCTTTCTTT.

V and J are TRBV12-5 and TRBJ1-1; possibly TRBD1 for D (5 bases). Trimming shortened V by 0 bases and J by 3 bases, and 23 bases separated the two germline ends. This CDR3 region has 19 residues. Looked up from germline, CDR1 is LGHNT and CDR2 is FRNRAP. The DNA for the CDR3 is TGTGCTAGTGGTTTGGTACCGGGGACCCTTCTCCGGGGCGACACTGAAGCTTTCTTT. It is translated as CASGLVPGTLLRGDTEAFF.

The chain has TRBV29-1 and TRBJ2-5; 10 bases match TRBD2. The germline CDR1 and CDR2 sequences are SQVTM and ANQGSEA. With 4 bases clipped from V and 5 bases from J, the junction kept 7 bases outside the gene matches. The CDR3 length is 14 residues. The CDR3 DNA follows: TGCAGCGTTGTCCTAGCGGGAGATTGGGAGACCCAGTACTTC. Its translation is CSVVLAGDWETQYF.

The rearrangement links TRBV5-8 to TRBJ1-4, with D hard to call. The CDR3 sequence is 15 residues long. In germline, CDR1 is SGHTS, CDR2 YDEGEE. V dropped 6 bases and J dropped 8 bases, with 20 bases sitting between them. Written as DNA, the CDR3 is TGTGCCAGCACCTGGTTGATAGAGGAGGGCGAAAAACTGTTTTTT. Translating gives CASTWLIEEGEKLFF.

This clone has a single count. V and J are TRBV7-8 and TRBJ1-2; 10 positions match TRBD1. V lost 5 bases, J lost 12 bases, and 12 bases stayed unmatched. Germline CDR1 and CDR2: SGHVS and FQNEAQ. The CDR3 is 14 residues long. CDR3 region: CASSPTTGTGADTF. In DNA, the CDR3 is TGTGCCAGCAGCCCCACGACGGGGACAGGGGCTGACACCTTC. Supplemented by reference TRBV7-8 and TRBJ1-2, the full variable domain reads GAGVSQSPRYKVAKRGQDVALRCDPISGHVSLFWYQQALGQGPEFLTYFQNEAQLDKSGLPSDRFFAERPEGSVSTLKIQRTQQEDSAVYLCASSPTTGTGADTFGSGTRLTVV.

V gene TRBV13 combines with J gene TRBJ1-1; a possible D gene is TRBD1 (6 bases). Germline V lookup: CDR1 PRHDT, CDR2 FYEKMQ (reference sequence). Trimming shortened V by 5 bases and J by 7 bases, and 17 bases separated the two germline ends. The CDR3 extends over 14 amino acids. The CDR3 bases are TGTGCCAGCAGCCCCCACGCAGGGGACCTTGAAGCTTTCTTT. The encoded protein is CASSPHAGDLEAFF.

The chain has TRBV19 and TRBJ2-7; D gene unclear. The V end lost 5 bases, the J end lost 0 bases, and 11 bases lay between the germline ends. The germline V gene encodes CDR1 LNHDA and CDR2 SQIVND (reference sequence). The CDR3 covers 14 residues. The DNA for the CDR3 is TGTGCCAGTAGTTTCGGCGAGAGCTCCTACGAGCAGTACTTC. Amino acid sequence: CASSFGESSYEQYF.

The rearrangement joins TRBV5-1 to TRBJ2-5; D is unclear. The CDR3 spans 18 residues. The ends were cut back, 4 bases at V and 5 bases at J, with 27 bases in the middle. The V gene's germline CDR1 is SGHRS and CDR2 YFSETQ. CDR3 sequence reads: CASSPDPYEYHPGETQYF. In DNA form, the CDR3 reads TGCGCCAGCAGCCCGGACCCCTATGAGTATCACCCCGGGGAGACCCAGTACTTC. The full variable domain, in which reference TRBV5-1 and TRBJ2-5 provide the parts outside the CDR3, is KAGVTQTPRYLIKTRGQQVTLSCSPISGHRSVSWYQQTPGQGLQFLFEYFSETQRNKGNFPGRFSGRQFSNSRSEMNVSTLELGDSALYLCASSPDPYEYHPGETQYFGPGTRLLVL.

In DNA form, the CDR3 reads TGTGCCAGTAGTATCTTCGGTGAGACTGAAGCTTTCTTT. Encoded protein: CASSIFGETEAFF. The chain uses TRBV19 and TRBJ1-1; D call uncertain. CDR1 and CDR2 (germline): LNHDA, SQIVND (reference sequence). Trimming removed 3 bases at V and 5 bases at J, with 10 bases between. The CDR3 is 13 amino acids.

This clone was found once. This chain uses TRBV29-1 with TRBJ2-2, with TRBD1 matching 10 bases. Germline CDR1 reads SQVTM; CDR2 reads ANQGSEA. The J segment lost 4 bases and the V segment lost 4 bases, leaving 3 bases of the junction unmatched. The length of the CDR3 is 14 residues. CDR3 loop: CSVGGQGGTGELFF. The CDR3 DNA reads TGCAGCGTTGGCGGACAGGGGGGCACCGGGGAGCTGTTTTTT.

The gene calls are TRBV18 and TRBJ1-1; maybe TRBD1 (5 bases). Trimming left V 0 bases short and J 0 bases short, with 11 bases between. Germline V CDR1 and CDR2: KGHSH, LQKENI. The length of the CDR3 is 16 residues. CDR3 sequence: CASSPPTLGLNTEAFF. The CDR3, as DNA: TGTGCCAGCTCACCACCGACGCTGGGGCTGAACACTGAAGCTTTCTTT.

The chain couples TRBV7-2 to TRBJ1-2; D remains unclear. V was pared by 3 bases and J by 8 bases, with 10 bases between. The germline V gene encodes CDR1 SGHTA and CDR2 FQGNSA. The CDR3 totals 12 residues. CDR3 loop: CASSLVNGGYTF. The CDR3 DNA is TGTGCCAGCAGCTTGGTCAACGGGGGCTACACCTTC.

The CDR3 spells CASSPSSGIYNEQFF. The CDR3 DNA reads as TGTGCCAGCAGCCCGAGCAGCGGGATTTACAATGAGCAGTTCTTC. The V and J genes are TRBV6-6 and TRBJ2-1, with 7 bases identical to TRBD2. The CDR3 has 15 residues. CDR1 MNHNY and CDR2 SVGAGI come from the germline V gene (reference sequence). Germline trimming cut 6 bases from V and 4 bases from J; bases unmatched to any gene: 9.

This sequence joins TRBV6-5 and TRBJ2-7; D possibly uses TRBD1 or TRBD2 (5 bases each). V was cut by 5 bases and J by 3 bases, with 11 bases left in between. The CDR3 loop spans 13 amino acids. Per germline, CDR1 MNHEY and CDR2 SVGAGI. The CDR3 region has the DNA TGTGCCAGCAGTCTCAATGGGGGCTACGAGCAGTACTTC. Translating it yields CASSLNGGYEQYF.

The rearrangement joins TRBV6-5 to TRBJ2-3; no clear D. Germline V lookup: CDR1 MNHEY, CDR2 SVGAGI. The CDR3 totals 16 residues. V was clipped by 0 bases and J by 5 bases, with 15 bases between them. CDR3 in amino acids: CASSYSTRLREDTQYF. The CDR3 DNA follows: TGTGCCAGCAGTTACTCGACCCGGCTTAGAGAAGATACGCAGTATTTT.

The chain links TRBV7-6 to TRBJ1-2; D is unresolved. CDR1 and CDR2 (germline): SGHVS, FNYEAQ. V gave up 1 base and J gave up 6 bases, with 9 bases separating them. The CDR3 contains 13 residues. CDR3 sequence (DNA): TGTGCCAGCAGCTTAGTTCAAGGAGATGGCTACACCTTC. It codes for CASSLVQGDGYTF.

This clone has just a few counts. The chain joins TRBV28 to TRBJ2-7; D remains unclear. CDR3 size: 13 residues. Germline V gives CDR1 MDHEN, CDR2 SYDVKM. V was trimmed by 7 bases and J by 6 bases, leaving 16 bases between them. CDR3 region: CASTSPFGTEQYV. The DNA of the CDR3 is TGTGCCAGCACCTCTCCATTTGGCACCGAGCAGTACGTC.

The gene calls are TRBV7-9 and TRBJ2-7; a weak D match, TRBD1 (7 bases). V gave up 6 bases and J gave up 7 bases, with 22 bases separating them. The CDR3 extends over 15 amino acids. Germline CDR1 SEHNR, CDR2 FQNEAQ (reference sequence). CDR3 DNA sequence: TGTGCCAGCAGGGGAGGTGGACAGGTTCAAGGAGAGCAGTACTTC. The encoded protein is CASRGGGQVQGEQYF.